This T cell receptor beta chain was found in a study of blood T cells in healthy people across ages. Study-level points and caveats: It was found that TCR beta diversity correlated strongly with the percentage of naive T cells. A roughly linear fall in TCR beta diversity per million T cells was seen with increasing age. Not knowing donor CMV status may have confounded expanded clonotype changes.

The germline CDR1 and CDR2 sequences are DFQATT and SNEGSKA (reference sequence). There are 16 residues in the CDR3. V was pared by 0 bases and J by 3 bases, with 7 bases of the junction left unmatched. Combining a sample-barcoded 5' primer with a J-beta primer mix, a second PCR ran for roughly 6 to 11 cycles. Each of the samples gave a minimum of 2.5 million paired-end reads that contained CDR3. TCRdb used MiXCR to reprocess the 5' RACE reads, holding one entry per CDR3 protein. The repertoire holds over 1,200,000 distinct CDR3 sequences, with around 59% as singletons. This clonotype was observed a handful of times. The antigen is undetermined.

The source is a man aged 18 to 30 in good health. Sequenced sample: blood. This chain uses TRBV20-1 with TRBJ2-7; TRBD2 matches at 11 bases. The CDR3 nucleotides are TGCAGTGCTAGAGATATATCCGGGACTAGCGGCTACGAGCAGTACTTC. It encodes CSARDISGTSGYEQYF.